The TCR beta chain under discussion was sequenced for a study of cytomegalovirus exposure and HLA in healthy donors. PCR involved 60 Vbeta and 13 Jbeta primers. Assay used: immunoSEQ multiplex PCR; TCRdb lists only in-frame clones, some missing. The sample has around 160,000 clones; more than 60% are singletons. Findings and caveats of the study: The availability of immune exposure information extended only to CMV serostatus. Accurate predictions that matched the HLA-A and HLA-B alleles of most subjects were reportedly made from TCR beta sequences. In a later analysis, a missense DCLRE1C variant was linked to TCR beta V- and J-gene trimming.

As concerns this clone: What it binds is not known.

The CDR3 contains 11 residues. Germline V gives CDR1 GTSNPN, CDR2 SVGIG (reference sequence). The V gene lost 7 bases and the J gene lost 0 bases, with 6 bases spanning the gap. This sequence was found in a woman aged 40 to 50 in good health and CMV-seropositive. J is TRBJ1-1 and V is TRBV30; D remains ambiguous. The sample taken for sequencing was PBMCs. CDR3 nucleotides: TGTGCCTTAACTATGAACACTGAAGCTTTCTTT. Its protein is CALTMNTEAFF.